This T cell receptor beta chain was sequenced for a study of cytomegalovirus exposure and HLA in healthy donors. Across the study: Later analysis reported that the 120 or so validation repertoires shared the platform of the approximately 670 first-cohort repertoires.

J lost 9 bases, V lost 1 base, and 10 bases had no gene match. Germline CDR1 and CDR2: SGHAT and FQNNGV. CDR3 length equals 16 residues. In regard to this clone: The antigen remains undetermined.

Study-wide points: As was reported, the classifier diagnosed cytomegalovirus status with high specificity and sensitivity. In a later analysis, first-cohort TCR clusters were found to tend to co-occur in the approximately 120 validation repertoires.

Produced via immunoSEQ multiplex PCR; TCRdb's table is partial and in-frame only. Of about 120,000 clones in the sample, roughly 90% were seen once. The donors were in the roughly 130-subject validation cohort; that cohort was separate from the roughly 700-subject first cohort. V usage is TRBV11-2 and J usage is TRBJ2-1, with 9 bases identical to TRBD2. Material for sequencing was PBMCs. The clonotype comes from a woman aged 25 to 39 in good health and CMV-seropositive. CDR3 residues: CASSLVSGSGSFEQFF. The DNA for the CDR3 is TGTGCCAGCAGCTTAGTTAGCGGGAGCGGCTCTTTTGAGCAGTTCTTC.